Below, one T cell receptor beta chain is given with its context. As yet, its antigen is unknown. The authors ran the assay at deep level. Profiling relied on immunoSEQ multiplex PCR, and the TCRdb table lists in-frame clones only, not all of them. The sample contains 2 million to 2.5 million clones, 93% of which appear only once. This sample is part of a study of shared clonotypes between healthy human individuals. On the study more broadly: Per donor, three plates held CD4 naive cells, three held CD4 memory, two held CD8 naive and one held CD8 memory. Points from the study as a whole: The sampled material consisted only of blood, and tissue repertoires are likely to differ.

The clonotype was recovered from a man in his late teens or twenties in good health. Some clones in this sample may be carry-over from other donors' samples. The sequencing sample was made of naive CD4+ T cells from PBMCs. Documented subset: CD45RA+ positively selected.

CDR3 loop: CASSATGTSVNEQYF. The DNA of the CDR3 is TGCGCCAGCAGTGCTACCGGGACTAGCGTTAACGAGCAGTACTTC. The gene calls are TRBV5-1 and TRBJ2-7; TRBD2 aligns across 10 bases. Germline assignment: CDR1 SGHRS and CDR2 YFSETQ. The CDR3 is 15 residues long. V shed 5 bases and J 5 bases; nucleotides not matched to a gene: 10. The variable domain in full, completed from reference TRBV5-1 and TRBJ2-7, reads KAGVTQTPRYLIKTRGQQVTLSCSPISGHRSVSWYQQTPGQGLQFLFEYFSETQRNKGNFPGRFSGRQFSNSRSEMNVSTLELGDSALYLCASSATGTSVNEQYFGPGTRLTVT.